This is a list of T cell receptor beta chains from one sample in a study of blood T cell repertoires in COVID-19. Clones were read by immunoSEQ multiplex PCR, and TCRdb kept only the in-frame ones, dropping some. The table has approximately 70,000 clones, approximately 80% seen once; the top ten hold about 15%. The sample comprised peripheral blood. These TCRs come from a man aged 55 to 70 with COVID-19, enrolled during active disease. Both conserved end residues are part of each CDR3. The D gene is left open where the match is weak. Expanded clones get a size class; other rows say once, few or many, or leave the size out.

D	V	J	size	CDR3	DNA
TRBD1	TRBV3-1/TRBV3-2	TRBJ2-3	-	CASSRQGTTDTQYF	TGTGCCAGCAGCCGACAGGGTACCACAGATACGCAGTATTTT
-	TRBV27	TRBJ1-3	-	CASSLSIDYSGNTIYF	TGTGCCAGCAGTTTATCGATAGACTACTCTGGAAACACCATATATTTT
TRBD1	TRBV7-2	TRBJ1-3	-	CASSPDTGGTGNTIYF	TGTGCCAGCAGCCCAGACACAGGGGGCACTGGAAACACCATATATTTT
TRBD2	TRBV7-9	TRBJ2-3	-	CASSLLAGGPDTQYF	TGTGCCAGCAGCTTACTAGCGGGAGGGCCAGATACGCAGTATTTT
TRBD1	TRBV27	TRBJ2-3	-	CASSFDQRGGYDTQYF	TGTGCCAGCAGTTTCGACCAAAGAGGGGGCTATGATACGCAGTATTTT
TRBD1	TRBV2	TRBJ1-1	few	CASRTGMNTEAFF	TGTGCCAGCAGGACAGGGATGAACACTGAAGCTTTCTTT
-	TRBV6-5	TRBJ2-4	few	CASRDSPAKNIQYF	TGTGCCAGCAGGGACAGCCCAGCCAAAAACATTCAGTACTTC
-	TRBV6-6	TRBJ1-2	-	CASSLGTTHGYTF	TGTGCCAGCAGCCTCGGGACAACCCATGGCTACACCTTC
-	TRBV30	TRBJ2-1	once	CAWSVALTQFF	TGTGCCTGGAGTGTAGCGTTGACTCAGTTCTTC
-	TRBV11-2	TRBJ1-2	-	CASSRGGRAYGYTF	TGTGCCAGCAGCCGGGGGGGCAGGGCCTATGGCTACACCTTC
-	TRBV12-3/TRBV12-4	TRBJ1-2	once	CASSLDIYGYTF	TGTGCCAGCAGTTTAGATATTTATGGCTACACCTTC
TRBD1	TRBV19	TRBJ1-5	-	CASKGQGVGQPQHF	TGTGCCAGTAAGGGACAGGGCGTCGGGCAGCCCCAGCATTTT
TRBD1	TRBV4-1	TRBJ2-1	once	CASSQTTGVGSYNEQFF	TGCGCCAGCAGCCAAACTACAGGGGTGGGCTCCTACAATGAGCAGTTCTTC
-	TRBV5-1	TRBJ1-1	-	CASSFKSGDTEAFF	TGCGCCAGCAGCTTCAAGTCGGGGGACACTGAAGCTTTCTTT
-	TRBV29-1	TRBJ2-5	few	CSVSRGTQYF	TGCAGCGTGAGTCGGGGGACCCAGTACTTC
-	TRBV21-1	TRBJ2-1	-	CASSLDYKGHNEQFF	TGTGCCAGCAGCCTCGACTACAAAGGGCACAATGAGCAGTTCTTC
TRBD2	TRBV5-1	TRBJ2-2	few	CASSLRLAGEVGELFF	TGCGCCAGCAGCTTGAGATTAGCGGGAGAAGTCGGGGAGCTGTTTTTT
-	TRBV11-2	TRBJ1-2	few	CASSFRAGNYGYTF	TGTGCCAGCAGCTTTAGGGCGGGTAACTATGGCTACACCTTC
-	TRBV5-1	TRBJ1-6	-	CASSLIPNIGRSPLHF	TGCGCCAGCAGCTTGATTCCGAACATTGGGAGGTCACCCCTCCACTTT
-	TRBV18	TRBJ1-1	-	CASSPAGAVNTEAFF	TGTGCCAGCTCCCCAGCGGGGGCGGTTAACACTGAAGCTTTCTTT
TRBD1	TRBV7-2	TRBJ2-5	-	CASSARQGGETQYF	TGTGCCAGCAGCGCGAGACAGGGTGGGGAGACCCAGTACTTC
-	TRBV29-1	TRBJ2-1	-	CSVVTGSVEQFF	TGCAGCGTTGTTACAGGGTCCGTTGAGCAGTTCTTC
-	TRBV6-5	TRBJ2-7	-	CAQRSARSDEQYF	TGTGCCCAGCGGTCAGCTCGTTCGGACGAGCAGTACTTC
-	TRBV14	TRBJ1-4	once	CASSPAGGQKLFF	TGTGCCAGCAGCCCTGCTGGGGGCCAAAAACTGTTTTTT
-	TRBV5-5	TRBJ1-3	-	CASSFRFSSGNTIYF	TGTGCCAGCAGCTTTAGATTTAGCTCTGGAAACACCATATATTTT
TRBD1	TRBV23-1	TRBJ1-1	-	CASSRPRGWTGDTEAFF	TGCGCCAGCAGTCGCCCTAGAGGGTGGACAGGGGACACTGAAGCTTTCTTT
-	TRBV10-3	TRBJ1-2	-	CAISDGGRDYGYTF	TGTGCCATCAGTGACGGGGGGCGGGATTATGGCTACACCTTC
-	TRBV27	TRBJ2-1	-	CASWWRSSYNEQFF	TGTGCCAGCTGGTGGAGGAGCTCCTACAATGAGCAGTTCTTC
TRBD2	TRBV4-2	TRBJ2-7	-	CASRRLAENSYEQYF	TGTGCCAGCAGGCGACTAGCCGAGAACTCCTACGAGCAGTACTTC
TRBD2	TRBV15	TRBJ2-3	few	CATTLAGGADTQYF	TGTGCCACTACCCTAGCGGGGGGAGCAGATACGCAGTATTTT
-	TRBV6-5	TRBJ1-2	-	CASSYEPLLGYTF	TGTGCCAGCAGTTACGAGCCACTCCTTGGCTACACCTTC
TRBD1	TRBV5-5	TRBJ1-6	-	CASSLWTGGNSPLHF	TGTGCCAGCAGCTTGTGGACAGGGGGAAATTCACCCCTCCACTTT
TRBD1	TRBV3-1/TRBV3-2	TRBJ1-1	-	CASSRQGVNTEAFF	TGTGCCAGCAGCCGACAGGGGGTCAACACTGAAGCTTTCTTT
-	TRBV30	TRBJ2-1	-	CAWRNPGEIAGEQFF	TGTGCCTGGAGGAACCCAGGGGAGATAGCTGGCGAGCAGTTCTTC
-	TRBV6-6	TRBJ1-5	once	CVSRPSLDNQPQHF	TGTGTCTCGAGGCCGAGCCTGGACAATCAGCCCCAGCATTTT
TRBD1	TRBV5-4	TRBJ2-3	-	CASSLQGADTQYF	TGTGCCAGCAGCTTGCAGGGGGCAGATACGCAGTATTTT
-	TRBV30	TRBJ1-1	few	CACRKERSLYRDVNTEAFF	TGTGCCTGTCGGAAGGAGCGGTCCCTCTATAGAGATGTGAACACTGAAGCTTTCTTT
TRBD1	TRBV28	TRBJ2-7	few	CASSIRTGDEQYF	TGTGCCAGCAGTATCCGGACAGGGGATGAGCAGTACTTC
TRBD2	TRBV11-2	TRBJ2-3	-	CASSTPAGGLDTQYF	TGTGCCAGCAGCACCCCTGCGGGGGGGCTGGATACGCAGTATTTT
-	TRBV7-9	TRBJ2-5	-	CASSPVGRLNEAQYF	TGTGCCAGCAGCCCAGTGGGGCGGCTTAATGAGGCCCAGTACTTC
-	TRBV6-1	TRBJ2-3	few	CASSEFVRESDTQYF	TGTGCCAGCAGTGAATTTGTCAGGGAATCGGATACGCAGTATTTT